This T cell receptor beta chain was profiled in a study of CD4 T cells in relation to SARS-CoV-2 and coronaviruses. J lost 0 bases, V lost 0 bases, and 2 bases had no gene match. The germline CDR1 and CDR2 sequences are SGHRS and YFSETQ. CDR3 length: 15 residues. Method: immunoSEQ multiplex PCR; TCRdb's copy keeps in-frame clones and lacks some. In the table there are about 36,000 clones, 70% to 85% of which are singletons. In this sample, this clone turned up once. Its antigen remains unidentified. The rearrangement uses TRBV5-1 and TRBJ2-5, with 7 positions matching TRBD1. Sequencing used memory CD4+ T cells from PBMCs, cultured in vitro. The sequence derives from an adult with COVID-19. The CDR3 coding sequence is TGCGCCAGCAGCTTGGGGGGACAGCACCAAGAGACCCAGTACTTC. The encoded protein is CASSLGGQHQETQYF.